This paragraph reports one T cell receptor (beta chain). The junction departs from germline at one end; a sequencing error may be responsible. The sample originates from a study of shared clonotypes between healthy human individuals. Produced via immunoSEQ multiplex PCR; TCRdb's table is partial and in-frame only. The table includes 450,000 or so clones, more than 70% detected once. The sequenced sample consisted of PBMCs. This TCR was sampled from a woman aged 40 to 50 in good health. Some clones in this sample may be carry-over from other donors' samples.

CDR3 sequence reads: CASSPTGDAGELFF. In DNA form, the CDR3 reads TGTGCTAGCAGCCCGACAGGGGATGCCGGGGAGCTGTTTTTT. The chain has TRBV7-7 and TRBJ2-2, with TRBD1 matching over 8 bases. Germline lookup yields CDR1 SSHAT and CDR2 FNYEAQ (reference sequence). The CDR3 runs 14 residues.